The present T cell receptor beta chain was sequenced within a study of shared clonotypes between healthy human individuals. Researchers ran the assay at a deep level. Clones were sequenced by immunoSEQ multiplex PCR, and TCRdb holds only the in-frame ones, with some missing. This sample has fewer than 600,000 clones, with roughly three quarters found just once. The CDR3 runs 15 residues. The germline V gene has CDR1 MNHEY and CDR2 SMNVEV (reference sequence). The germline V and J ends were trimmed by 2 bases and 0 bases, with 8 bases remaining between them. This clone showed up just once. Sequencing used PBMCs. This sequence was found in a middle-aged woman in good health. Some clones in this sample may be carry-over from other donors' samples. V usage is TRBV27 and J usage is TRBJ2-1; D remains unclear. CDR3 in DNA: TGTGCCAGCAGTTTAACGCCATCCTCCTACAATGAGCAGTTCTTC. The encoded protein is CASSLTPSSYNEQFF.